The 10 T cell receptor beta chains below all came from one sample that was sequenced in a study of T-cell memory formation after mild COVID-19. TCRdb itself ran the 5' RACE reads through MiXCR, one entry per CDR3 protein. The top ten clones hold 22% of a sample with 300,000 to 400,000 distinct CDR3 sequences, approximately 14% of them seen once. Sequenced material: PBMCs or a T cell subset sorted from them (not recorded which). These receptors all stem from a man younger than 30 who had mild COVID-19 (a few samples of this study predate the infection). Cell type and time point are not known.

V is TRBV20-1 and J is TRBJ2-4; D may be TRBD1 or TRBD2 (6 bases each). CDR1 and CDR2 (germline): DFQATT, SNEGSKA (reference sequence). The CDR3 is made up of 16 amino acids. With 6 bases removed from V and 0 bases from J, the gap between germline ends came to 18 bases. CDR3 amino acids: CSARGPPPIAKNIQYF. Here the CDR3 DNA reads TGCAGTGCACGGGGGCCGCCTCCAATAGCCAAAAACATTCAGTACTTC.

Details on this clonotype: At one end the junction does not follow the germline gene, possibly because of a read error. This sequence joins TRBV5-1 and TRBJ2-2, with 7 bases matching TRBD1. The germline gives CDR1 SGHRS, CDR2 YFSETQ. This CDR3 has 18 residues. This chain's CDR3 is CARSLEQGSHPNTGELFF. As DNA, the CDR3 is TGCGCCAGAAGCTTGGAACAGGGGTCGCACCCGAACACCGGGGAGCTGTTTTTT.

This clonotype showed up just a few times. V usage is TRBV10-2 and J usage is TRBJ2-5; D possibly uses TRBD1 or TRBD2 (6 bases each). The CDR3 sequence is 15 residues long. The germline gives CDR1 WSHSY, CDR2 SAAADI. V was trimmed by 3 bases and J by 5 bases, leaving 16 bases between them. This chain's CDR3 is CASSDPRGVWETQYF. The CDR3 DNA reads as TGCGCCAGCAGTGACCCTAGGGGGGTGTGGGAGACCCAGTACTTC.

The chain's CDR3 is CSVADGYNQPQHF. The CDR3 DNA is TGCAGCGTTGCCGACGGCTACAATCAGCCCCAGCATTTT. The rearrangement joins TRBV29-1 to TRBJ1-5; D unresolved. The germline V gene has CDR1 SQVTM and CDR2 ANQGSEA. CDR3 length equals 13 residues. Trimming shortened V by 4 bases and J by 3 bases, and 10 bases separated the two germline ends.

The CDR3 sequence is CASSPRTGRLVGTEAFF. CDR3 nucleotide sequence: TGTGCCAGCAGCCCGCGGACAGGACGTTTAGTGGGGACTGAAGCTTTCTTT. The J gene is TRBJ1-1, the V gene TRBV7-2, with 7 bases identical to TRBD1. The length of the CDR3 is 17 residues. Per germline, CDR1 SGHTA and CDR2 FQGNSA. Trimming removed 5 bases from V and 5 bases from J; junction bases left unmatched: 17.

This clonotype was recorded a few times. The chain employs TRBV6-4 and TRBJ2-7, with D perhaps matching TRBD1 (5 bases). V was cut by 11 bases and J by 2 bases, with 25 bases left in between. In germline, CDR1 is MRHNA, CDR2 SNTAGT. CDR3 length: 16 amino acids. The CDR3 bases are TGTGCCCGAAAAAGGGGTAGGCCGCGGTCGACCTACGAGCAGTACGTC. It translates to CARKRGRPRSTYEQYV.

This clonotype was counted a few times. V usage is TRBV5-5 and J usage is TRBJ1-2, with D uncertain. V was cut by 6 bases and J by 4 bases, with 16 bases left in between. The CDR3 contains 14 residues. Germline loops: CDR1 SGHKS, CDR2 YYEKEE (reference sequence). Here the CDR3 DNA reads TGTGCCAGCACCGTGGACTCTCGATTCTATGGCTACACCTTC. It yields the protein CASTVDSRFYGYTF.

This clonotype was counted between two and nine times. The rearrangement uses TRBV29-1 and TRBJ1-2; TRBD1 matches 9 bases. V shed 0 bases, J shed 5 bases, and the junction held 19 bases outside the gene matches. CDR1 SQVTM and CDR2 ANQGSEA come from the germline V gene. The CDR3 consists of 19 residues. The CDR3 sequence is CSVEEVSVLDRGSQYGYTF. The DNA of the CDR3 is TGCAGCGTTGAAGAAGTCTCGGTCCTCGACAGGGGGTCCCAATATGGCTACACCTTC.

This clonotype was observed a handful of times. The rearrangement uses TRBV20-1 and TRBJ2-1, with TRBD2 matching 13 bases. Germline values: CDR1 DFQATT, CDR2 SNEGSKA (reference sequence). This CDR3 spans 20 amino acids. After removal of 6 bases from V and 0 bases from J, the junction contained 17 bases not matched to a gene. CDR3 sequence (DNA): TGCAGTGCCAGCGCGGACCGGACTAGCGGGGGTTTCTACTCCTACAATGAGCAGTTCTTC. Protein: CSASADRTSGGFYSYNEQFF.

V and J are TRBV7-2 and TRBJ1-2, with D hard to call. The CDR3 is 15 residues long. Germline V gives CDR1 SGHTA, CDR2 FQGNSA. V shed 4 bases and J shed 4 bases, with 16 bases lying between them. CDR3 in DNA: TGTGCCAGCAGCTCATCCGGACGGACCCGCTATGGCTACACCTTC. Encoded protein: CASSSSGRTRYGYTF.